The entry below describes one T cell receptor beta chain. These data come from a study of T cells expressing NK-cell markers. This CDR3 is built from 13 residues. CDR1 and CDR2 from the germline V gene are SGHAT and FQNNGV. TCRdb re-called the 5' RACE reads; every CDR3 protein appears as one record, without DNA. This sample contains fewer than 550,000 distinct CDR3 sequences. The chain has TRBV11-2 and TRBJ1-2. Sequencing was carried out using blood T cells: a sorted CD56 or NKG2C T cell subset, CD4+ or CD8+ T cells, or bulk PBMC T cells (not recorded which). The sequence derives from a woman aged 50 to 60 in good health. CDR3 amino acids: CASSLVDHGGYTF.